This note documents a single T cell receptor beta chain sequence. Antigen: not known. The data were taken from a study of cytomegalovirus exposure and HLA in healthy donors. The study ran its PCR with 60 Vbeta and 13 Jbeta primers. Data came from immunoSEQ multiplex PCR; TCRdb stores just in-frame clones and leaves some out. This sample has about 200,000 clones; about 84% occur once, and the top ten carry 11% to 15%. Whole-study findings and limits: Rarity marked most TCR sequences, yet some public TCRs occurred in many donors.

The source material was PBMCs. The sequence was obtained from a woman aged 25 to 39 in good health and CMV-seropositive.

CDR3 residues: CASSLGVAGGPYEQYF. CDR3 in DNA: TGTGCCAGCAGCTTAGGCGTAGCGGGAGGGCCTTACGAGCAGTACTTC. The chain employs TRBV11-3 and TRBJ2-7, with 11 bases identical to TRBD2. The CDR3 spans 16 residues. CDR1 and CDR2 from the germline V gene are SGHNT and YENEEA. V was pared by 1 base and J by 4 bases, with 6 bases of the junction left unmatched. Looking up the rest from reference TRBV11-3 and TRBJ2-7 gives the full variable domain: EAGVVQSPRYKIIEKKQPVAFWCNPISGHNTLYWYLQNLGQGPELLIRYENEEAVDDSQLPKDRFSAERLKGVDSTLKIQPAELGDSAVYLCASSLGVAGGPYEQYFGPGTRLTVT.